This T cell receptor (beta chain) was observed in a study of blood T cell repertoires in COVID-19. The data were produced by immunoSEQ multiplex PCR, yet TCRdb's version contains in-frame clones alone and is incomplete. The repertoire holds about 290,000 clones, 85% seen once, with around 4.2% in the top ten. This CDR3 is 13 amino acids long. The V and J ends lost 5 bases and 7 bases respectively, with 13 bases between them. From germline, CDR1 is SGHVS and CDR2 FQNEAQ. This TCR was recovered from a woman aged 45 to 65 with active or convalescent COVID-19. The V gene is TRBV7-8, the J gene TRBJ2-3, with D possibly matching TRBD1 (5 bases). The sequenced sample was peripheral blood. The CDR3 reads CASSPYQGNTQYF. CDR3 bases: TGTGCCAGCAGCCCCTATCAGGGAAATACGCAGTATTTT.